The present TCR beta chain was sequenced within a study of blood T cell repertoires in COVID-19. As for the study in general: COVID-19 samples, acute and convalescent, were from the United States, Italy and Spain.

Profiled with immunoSEQ multiplex PCR; TCRdb holds only in-frame clones, not every one. In the table there are 200,000 to 300,000 clones, around 83% of which are singletons. Germline V gives CDR1 SGHNT, CDR2 YENEEA. CDR3 length equals 12 residues. V lost 5 bases, J lost 0 bases, and 4 bases lay in between. This clone appeared a single time. The TCR comes from a woman in her forties who had recovered from COVID-19. Sequences were obtained from peripheral blood. This chain links TRBV11-3 with TRBJ1-1; D not resolved. CDR3 DNA: TGTGCCAGCAGCCCGTTGAACACTGAAGCTTTCTTT. This encodes CASSPLNTEAFF.